Below, one TCR beta chain is given with its context. What it recognizes is unknown. These data come from a study of T cells in Graves' hyperthyroidism and ophthalmopathy. Germline CDR1 is SGDLS and CDR2 is YYNGEE. Trimming cost V 4 bases and J 6 bases; bases outside gene matches: 15. The CDR3 is made up of 17 amino acids. The investigators amplified TCR beta CDR3 regions from RNA transcripts. The study used the HTBI primer set for a first-round RT-PCR of the TCR CDR3. TCRdb reprocessed the multiplex PCR reads via MiXCR and lists one record per CDR3 protein. The sample consists of more than 350,000 distinct CDR3 sequences, around 15% of them appearing once. Study outcomes and limitations: A model of 13 V-J features distinguished ophthalmopathy from stable hyperthyroidism.

The sequencing input was blood. This chain connects TRBV9 to TRBJ2-1; 8 positions match TRBD2. This clonotype was sampled from a woman in her fifties or sixties with Graves' ophthalmopathy. CDR3 residues: CASSTRGGRLASNEQFF. The DNA for the CDR3 is TGTGCCAGCAGCACCCGGGGGGGTAGACTAGCGAGCAATGAGCAGTTCTTC.